This T cell receptor beta chain emerged from a study of early T cells in non-severe SARS-CoV-2 infection (dated by TCRdb to the early 2020s). Study-wide context: Because TCR sequencing was done on bulk RNA from unsorted whole blood, the alpha and beta chains could not be paired.

This clonotype was observed at least ten times. There is no known antigen for this receptor. Base qualities are missing; no much larger clone stands one base away. Set within a cohort of healthcare workers in London, UK, this nested case-control study involved weekly PCR testing of nasopharyngeal swabs along with blood sampling. Between 23 and 31 March 2020, the week of the UK lockdown, healthcare workers were enrolled and then followed up weekly for as long as 16 weeks. Library generation was performed with 5' RACE. Sequencing was carried out with a NextSeq 500. The TCR library protocol attached unique molecular identifiers to individual cDNA molecules to correct for sequencing error and PCR bias. TCR alpha and beta chains were both sequenced, and the abundances of alpha and beta sequences in each sample were closely correlated with each other. The original pipeline was this. V gene, J gene and CDR3 annotation of TCR sequences was performed with Decombinator V4. Expanded TCRs were defined as changing significantly between any two time points under a Poisson model with p below 0.0001. TCR abundances were normalised to the total number of TCRs sequenced per sample and expressed as counts per million. A search of VDJdb, accessed on 1 November 2021, was run for TCRs annotated to CMV, EBV and SARS-CoV-2, with TCRs annotated for multiple antigens excluded. TCRdb handled the public reads itself, with Q25 trimming in fastp and clone calling in MiXCR, and kept productive beta chains. Each entry merges the rows of one CDR3 protein and shows their most common DNA and genes. In this record, the V and J calls reflect TCRdb's handling and not the investigators' own analysis. In all, the sample holds tens of thousands of distinct CDR3 sequences, and more than 9% of those were seen once. Clones ranked in the top ten supply 8% to 8.5% of the sample.

Results the study describes overall, beyond this receptor: VDJdb matching was skewed toward anti-spike CD8 responses, so virus-specific expansions were likely underestimated and private and CD4 specificities were missed.

The sequence derives from an adult who was a healthcare worker with PCR-confirmed SARS-CoV-2 infection or an uninfected control (not recorded which). Sample: whole blood, taken at baseline.

The DNA sequence is TGTGCCAGCAGCCACAGGAGCTCCTATAATTCACCCCTCCACTTT. This codes for CASSHRSSYNSPLHF. Recombination joined TRBV7-9 with TRBJ1-6, with a weak D call of TRBD1 (5 bases match). The CDR3 numbers 15 residues from cysteine through phenylalanine. Just CDR3 DNA is preserved here, 45 bases in frame from base 1. As encoded in the germline V gene (reference sequence), CDR1 is SEHNR while CDR2 is FQNEAQ. Between the V and J ends, shortened by 5 bases and 0 bases respectively, the junction contains 8 bases.